A single sample is the source of the 5 T cell receptor beta chains below, sequenced in a study of CXCR3-negative and CXCR3-positive naive CD8 T cells. Whole-study findings and limits: For CXCR3-positive naive cells, TRB CDR3s were more hydrophobic than those of CXCR3-negative naive cells.

Preparation of TRB cDNA libraries relied on 5' RACE carrying UMI labels. TCRdb re-called the 5' RACE reads and catalogs CDR3 proteins one per entry, DNA excluded. Its table lists 100,000 or so distinct CDR3 sequences. Their recognized antigens are unknown. Material: naive CXCR3+ CD8+ T cells from blood. Subset reported: CD45RO-CCR7+CD27+CD95- naive CD8+ T cells expressing CXCR3 (TNR3+). The receptor set was obtained from a human donor in good health. Some clones in this sample may be carry-over from other donors' samples.

The chain employs TRBV19 and TRBJ2-7; the TCRdb call, TRBD1, lacks DNA for checking. Germline CDR1 and CDR2: LNHDA and SQIVND (reference sequence). The CDR3 contains 14 residues. CDR3 protein: CASSIVGQSSEQYF.

The gene calls are TRBV7-6 and TRBJ2-7; TCRdb picks TRBD2, but there is no DNA to check that call. Germline CDR1 is SGHVS and CDR2 is FNYEAQ. This CDR3 comprises 17 residues. This CDR3 reads CASSLEASGTDPYEQYF. Using reference TRBV7-6 and TRBJ2-7 for the parts outside the CDR3, the full variable domain is GAGVSQSPRYKVTKRGQDVALRCDPISGHVSLYWYRQALGQGPEFLTYFNYEAQQDKSGLPNDRFSAERPEGSISTLTIQRTEQRDSAMYRCASSLEASGTDPYEQYFGPGTRLTVT.

The chain employs TRBV4-3 and TRBJ2-3; TCRdb's assignment of TRBD2 cannot be checked, as there is no DNA. The CDR3 loop spans 14 amino acids. CDR1 and CDR2 from the germline V gene are LGHNA and YSLEER. CDR3 loop: CASSSGLAADTQYF.

The chain has TRBV7-9 and TRBJ2-7; TCRdb's assignment of TRBD1 cannot be checked, as there is no DNA. The germline V gene has CDR1 SEHNR and CDR2 FQNEAQ (reference sequence). This CDR3 region has 16 residues. The CDR3 here is CASSPWTGKRVYEQYF.

The chain is built from TRBV4-1 and TRBJ2-7; lacking DNA, the TRBD1 call made by TCRdb goes unchecked. Germline-derived CDR1 and CDR2 are MGHRA and YSYEKL. The CDR3 length is 15 residues. The CDR3 protein is CASSQSPSDRHEQYF.